These T cell receptor beta chains were read from a single sample in a study of radiation and T cells in renal cell carcinoma. Only in-frame clones appear in the TCRdb table, and some are missing; sequencing was by immunoSEQ multiplex PCR. The table has about 20,000 clones, about 50% seen once. The sequencing used tumor tissue, collected from a patient whose treatment included radiotherapy and nephrectomy. Source of these receptors: a woman in her forties or fifties with renal cell carcinoma. CDR3s include the opening cysteine and the closing phenylalanine or tryptophan. The order of the fields is V gene, J gene, clone size, D gene, CDR3 protein, CDR3 DNA. D genes are given only for firm matches. Clone size is not always given. Where it is, it says once, few, many or a class for expanded clones.

V gene: TRBV6-6; J gene: TRBJ2-7; clone size: .; D gene: .; CDR3 protein: CASKLQGSYEQYF; CDR3 DNA: TGTGCCAGTAAACTTCAGGGCTCCTACGAGCAGTACTTC
V gene: TRBV7-3; J gene: TRBJ1-6; clone size: many; D gene: .; CDR3 protein: CASSESSYNSPLHF; CDR3 DNA: TGTGCCAGCAGCGAGAGCTCCTATAATTCACCCCTCCACTTT
V gene: TRBV7-9; J gene: TRBJ1-2; clone size: medium-sized; D gene: .; CDR3 protein: CASTRTVVAYGYTF; CDR3 DNA: TGTGCCAGCACCCGAACGGTGGTGGCCTATGGCTACACCTTC
V gene: TRBV4-1; J gene: TRBJ1-6; clone size: .; D gene: .; CDR3 protein: CASSPLREGPSSPLHF; CDR3 DNA: TGCGCCAGCAGCCCCCTGCGCGAAGGACCAAGTTCACCCCTCCACTTT
V gene: TRBV6-1; J gene: TRBJ1-1; clone size: .; D gene: .; CDR3 protein: CASSDPGLYTEAFF; CDR3 DNA: TGTGCCAGCAGTGACCCCGGACTCTACACTGAAGCTTTCTTT
V gene: TRBV6-1; J gene: TRBJ2-7; clone size: .; D gene: .; CDR3 protein: CASSEHAGYEQYF; CDR3 DNA: TGTGCCAGCAGTGAACATGCGGGGTACGAGCAGTACTTC
V gene: TRBV5-6; J gene: TRBJ1-1; clone size: few; D gene: .; CDR3 protein: CASSFVGEVTEAFF; CDR3 DNA: TGTGCCAGCAGCTTCGTGGGGGAAGTCACTGAAGCTTTCTTT
V gene: TRBV27; J gene: TRBJ2-2; clone size: .; D gene: TRBD1; CDR3 protein: CASSFTGGNTGELFF; CDR3 DNA: TGTGCCAGCAGTTTCACAGGGGGCAACACCGGGGAGCTGTTTTTT
V gene: TRBV19; J gene: TRBJ1-5; clone size: .; D gene: .; CDR3 protein: CASSILQVNQPQHF; CDR3 DNA: TGTGCCAGTAGTATCCTACAGGTCAATCAGCCCCAGCATTTT
V gene: TRBV5-6; J gene: TRBJ2-1; clone size: .; D gene: .; CDR3 protein: CASSWDNEQFF; CDR3 DNA: TGTGCCAGCAGCTGGGACAATGAGCAGTTCTTC
V gene: TRBV5-8; J gene: TRBJ1-3; clone size: .; D gene: TRBD1; CDR3 protein: CASRGQDSGNTIYF; CDR3 DNA: TGTGCCAGCAGGGGACAGGACTCTGGAAACACCATATATTTT
V gene: TRBV6-5; J gene: TRBJ1-1; clone size: .; D gene: TRBD1; CDR3 protein: CASSTWDSLNTEAFF; CDR3 DNA: TGTGCCAGCAGTACCTGGGACAGTTTGAACACTGAAGCTTTCTTT
V gene: TRBV15; J gene: TRBJ1-5; clone size: few; D gene: .; CDR3 protein: CATSREGRVSQPQHF; CDR3 DNA: TGTGCCACCAGCAGAGAGGGCAGGGTGAGTCAGCCCCAGCATTTT
V gene: TRBV9; J gene: TRBJ2-1; clone size: .; D gene: TRBD2; CDR3 protein: CASGSVPSGAHEQFF; CDR3 DNA: TGTGCCAGCGGCTCCGTCCCTAGCGGGGCCCATGAGCAGTTCTTC
V gene: TRBV7-2; J gene: TRBJ2-7; clone size: few; D gene: .; CDR3 protein: CASSPEPGSYEQYF; CDR3 DNA: TGTGCCAGCAGCCCCGAGCCCGGGTCCTACGAGCAGTACTTC
V gene: TRBV9; J gene: TRBJ1-2; clone size: once; D gene: .; CDR3 protein: CASSVGRQPGGYTF; CDR3 DNA: TGTGCCAGCAGCGTAGGGAGACAGCCTGGCGGCTACACCTTC
V gene: TRBV27; J gene: TRBJ1-5; clone size: .; D gene: .; CDR3 protein: CASSETPGYNQPQHF; CDR3 DNA: TGTGCCAGCAGTGAGACGCCGGGCTACAATCAGCCCCAGCATTTT
V gene: TRBV20-1; J gene: TRBJ2-1; clone size: .; D gene: .; CDR3 protein: CSASINEQFF; CDR3 DNA: TGCAGTGCTAGCATAAATGAGCAGTTCTTC
V gene: TRBV13; J gene: TRBJ2-5; clone size: once; D gene: .; CDR3 protein: CASSRLGGTQYF; CDR3 DNA: TGTGCCAGCAGCCGCCTAGGCGGTACCCAGTACTTC